The sequence of this T cell receptor beta chain was determined in a study of blood T cells in healthy people across ages. CDR1 is LGHNA, CDR2 YNFKEQ, per germline. This CDR3 contains 17 residues. Concerning this clonotype itself: Given a much more abundant clone one base away, this may be a read error.

Then a second PCR, running about 7 to 11 cycles, was carried out with a sample-barcoded 5' primer and a J-beta primer mix. TCRdb analysed the 5' RACE reads with MiXCR anew, one entry per CDR3 protein. The data contain some 1.5 million distinct CDR3 sequences, 42% of them singletons. The donors, healthy Caucasians from Russia, were aged about 6 to 95. The sequence was collected from a woman under 30 in good health. The sequenced sample consisted of blood. This rearrangement joins TRBV4-2 to TRBJ2-4; 9 bases are a match to TRBD2. The J call is uncertain, as TRBJ2-5 better fits the DNA end. The CDR3 DNA reads as TGTGCCAGCAGACAAGAAGGAGCGGGAGGAGGGCAAGAGACCCAGTACTTC. Amino acid sequence: CASRQEGAGGGQETQYF.